The clone carrying this T cell receptor (beta chain) was seen ten or more times. Its antigen is still unknown. The source of the sample is a study of T cells in Graves' hyperthyroidism and ophthalmopathy. At the level of the study: Peripheral blood was drawn at first diagnosis, prior to all treatment.

TCR beta CDR3 region amplification was performed from RNA transcripts. The study used the HTBI primer set for a first-round RT-PCR of the TCR CDR3. TCRdb recomputed calls from the multiplex PCR reads with MiXCR, one row per CDR3 protein. This repertoire shows 600,000 to 900,000 distinct CDR3 sequences, about 17% found once; its top ten account for over 7.5%. This CDR3 has 14 amino acids. Germline values: CDR1 SGHVS, CDR2 FQNEAQ. The ends were cut back, 3 bases at V and 8 bases at J, with 13 bases in the middle. Study-wide points: Stable hyperthyroidism and ophthalmopathy were separated using 13 V-J signatures.

The sequenced sample consisted of blood. The chain uses TRBV7-8 and TRBJ1-4, with D possibly matching TRBD1 (5 bases). The TCR was taken from a man aged 18 to 29 with Graves' hyperthyroidism. DNA of the CDR3: TGTGCCAGCAGCTTGCAGGGTGGGGACGAAAAACTGTTTTTT. It translates to CASSLQGGDEKLFF.